The 4 T cell receptor beta chains below were found in one sample sequenced in a study of regulatory T cells in long-lasting Graves disease. The authors built TCR beta libraries using iRepertoire HTBI primers and Arm-PCR of CDR3 regions. MiXCR, applied by TCRdb to the multiplex PCR reads, yields one record per CDR3 protein. The sample carries 390,000 or so distinct CDR3 sequences, about 10% recorded once. The sample's time point: newly diagnosed GD, antithyroid drugs for less than 3 months. PBMC RNA served as the TCR library source. The same sample was also studied in work on T cells in Graves' hyperthyroidism and ophthalmopathy.

Sequencing used peripheral blood mononuclear cells (PBMCs), obtained at new diagnosis, from a patient treated with antithyroid drugs. Source of these receptors: a woman aged 18 to 35 with Graves disease.

This clonotype has ten or more counts. The chain joins TRBV18 to TRBJ2-3; D might be TRBD2 (6 bases). Looked up from germline, CDR1 is KGHSH and CDR2 is LQKENI. V lost 4 bases to trimming and J lost 0 bases, with 20 bases between them. This CDR3 comprises 18 residues. CDR3 coding DNA: TGTGCCAGCTCACGCTTGATTGGGGCGGGGAGAAGCACAGATACGCAGTATTTT. Its protein is CASSRLIGAGRSTDTQYF.

This clonotype appeared many times. The V and J genes are TRBV7-9 and TRBJ1-2; the D is unclear. V lost 1 base and J 13 bases, leaving 7 bases between the germline ends. The germline V gene has CDR1 SEHNR and CDR2 FQNEAQ (reference sequence). The CDR3 loop spans 10 amino acids. This CDR3 is CASSLDSVTF. As DNA, the CDR3 is TGTGCCAGCAGCTTAGATTCGGTCACCTTC.

This chain uses TRBV28 with TRBJ2-7, with D possibly matching TRBD1 (6 bases). Germline assignment: CDR1 MDHEN and CDR2 SYDVKM. V was clipped by 1 base and J by 3 bases, with 13 bases between them. The CDR3 spans 15 residues. CDR3: CASSLLGTYSYEQYF. In nucleotides, the CDR3 is TGTGCCAGCAGTTTATTAGGGACATACAGCTACGAGCAGTACTTC.

This clonotype was counted many times. This chain connects TRBV28 to TRBJ1-2, with D hard to call. The V and J ends lost 3 bases and 4 bases respectively, with 12 bases between them. Per germline, CDR1 MDHEN and CDR2 SYDVKM. CDR3 size: 14 residues. CDR3 sequence (DNA): TGTGCCAGCAGTTTCAGCGGACTATCCTATGGCTACACCTTC. Residues: CASSFSGLSYGYTF.